Listed below are T cell receptor beta chains from one sample, sequenced in a study of T cell repertoires in cytomegalovirus infection. TCRdb ran MiXCR on the reads and lists one entry per CDR3 protein. The sample yields 170,000 or so distinct CDR3 sequences, approximately 15% seen once. Sequencing was done on a sample of PBMCs. Every receptor here comes from a human donor in good health (CMV status not recorded). Some clones in this sample may be carry-over from other donors' samples. CDR3s include the opening cysteine and the closing phenylalanine or tryptophan. The D gene is left open where the match is weak. Size values are once, few and many counts, or a class for expanded clones, and some rows have none.

d_call j_call clone_size v_call cdr3_nt cdr3_aa
- TRBJ2-7 few TRBV5-6 TGTGCCAGCAGCCGGAAGACCTACGAGCAGTACTTC CASSRKTYEQYF
TRBD1 TRBJ1-2 many TRBV7-9 TGTGCCAGCAGCTTACCTGGGACAGGGGCAAGAGGCTACACCTTC CASSLPGTGARGYTF
- TRBJ2-5 - TRBV6-2/TRBV6-3 TGTGCCAGCAGTTTGGGGCTATGGGAAGAGACCCAGTACTTC CASSLGLWEETQYF
- TRBJ1-1 - TRBV12-3/TRBV12-4 TGTGCCAGCAGTTTATTCCCCAGGAGCACTGAAGCTTTCTTT CASSLFPRSTEAFF
- TRBJ1-1 many TRBV29-1 TGCAGCGTTGAAGATAGAGGGTTCGGGGGAGACACTGAAGCTTTCTTT CSVEDRGFGGDTEAFF
- TRBJ2-3 - TRBV24-1 TGTGCCACCAGTGACCCCTCGGGGTCTAGGGGCACAGATACGCTGTATTTT CATSDPSGSRGTDTLYF
- TRBJ1-1 - TRBV5-1 TGCGCCAGCAGCTGGGCACAGGGCGGAGGCACTGAAGCTTTCTTT CASSWAQGGGTEAFF
- TRBJ2-2 - TRBV11-1 TGTGCCAGCAGCCCTCGGAGGACCGGGGAGCTGTTTTTT CASSPRRTGELFF
- TRBJ1-6 few TRBV6-2/TRBV6-3 TGTGCCAGCAGTTACTTTCCCCGGCTGGAGAGTGCCTATAATTCACCCCTCCACTTT CASSYFPRLESAYNSPLHF
- TRBJ1-4 - TRBV27 TGTGCCAGCAGTTTAAGGCAGACAAGAGGAGCTAATGAAAAACTGTTTTTT CASSLRQTRGANEKLFF
- TRBJ1-1 many TRBV7-2 TGTGCCAGCAGCTTAGGAGGCTTTTGGGCTTTCTTT CASSLGGFWAFF
- TRBJ1-5 - TRBV2 TGTGCCAGCAGCGCGGGGATTATCAATCAGCCCCAGCATTTT CASSAGIINQPQHF
- TRBJ2-1 - TRBV12-5 TGTGCTAGTGGTTTTACAGGGAATAACAATGAGCAGTTCTTC CASGFTGNNNEQFF
- TRBJ1-1 few TRBV23-1 TGCGCCAGCAAGGGCCGGAACACTGAAGCTTTCTTT CASKGRNTEAFF
TRBD1 TRBJ2-1 many TRBV7-8 TGTGCCAGCAGGGTGGCGGGACAGGGATCCTACAATGAGCAGTTCTTC CASRVAGQGSYNEQFF
- TRBJ1-3 - TRBV19 TGTGCCAGTATCCGGACCGCGACCTCTGGAAACACCATATATTTT CASIRTATSGNTIYF
- TRBJ2-5 many TRBV2 TGTGCCAGCAATGGGGTATTCCAAGAGATCCAGTACTTC CASNGVFQEIQYF
TRBD1 TRBJ2-7 many TRBV29-1 TGCAGCGTGCCCGGGACAGGGAACTACGAGCAGTACTTC CSVPGTGNYEQYF
- TRBJ1-3 many TRBV7-2 TGTGCCAGCAGCTCGGACATCTCCTCTGGAAACACCATATATTTT CASSSDISSGNTIYF
- TRBJ2-7 once TRBV12-5 TGTGCTAGTGGTACAGGGTTCGAGCAGTACTTC CASGTGFEQYF
TRBD1 TRBJ2-7 many TRBV6-2/TRBV6-3 TGTGCCAGCAGCCGGGGACAGTACGAGCAGTACTTC CASSRGQYEQYF
- TRBJ1-1 few TRBV2 TGTGCCAGCAGTCCGAGGGGGGTGAAGTTGAACACTGAAGCTTTCTTT CASSPRGVKLNTEAFF
- TRBJ1-6 few TRBV28 TGTGCCAGCACGCTTGGGGGTGGTTCACCCCTCCACTTT CASTLGGGSPLHF
- TRBJ1-2 - TRBV12-3/TRBV12-4 TGTGCCAGCAGTTTGGAGACCGACAAATCCGGCTACACCTTC CASSLETDKSGYTF